The sequence of this T cell receptor (beta chain) was determined in a study of cytomegalovirus exposure and HLA in healthy donors. Study-wide results and caveats: Three CMV-associated chains proved CMV antigen-specific in vitro. Some TCR beta chains (164 of them) were listed as cytomegalovirus-associated. In a later analysis, TCR beta V- and J-gene trimming was associated with a missense DCLRE1C variant.

A word on this clone: Antigen unknown.

Both 60 Vbeta primers and 13 Jbeta primers went into the PCR. Produced via immunoSEQ multiplex PCR; TCRdb's table is partial and in-frame only. Found here are over 150,000 clones, approximately 85% of them singletons; the top ten hold around 4.8%. Germline V gene lookup returns CDR1 SEHNR and CDR2 FQNEAQ (reference sequence). Trimming removed 3 bases at V and 4 bases at J, with 2 bases between. This CDR3 comprises 11 residues. V usage is TRBV7-9 and J usage is TRBJ2-3, with D unresolved. The specimen was PBMCs. The origin of this receptor is a girl between 5 and 17 years old in good health and CMV-seropositive. The CDR3 reads CASSFADTQYF. As DNA, the CDR3 is TGTGCCAGCAGCTTCGCAGATACGCAGTATTTT.